This T cell receptor (beta chain) originates from a study of T cells expressing NK-cell markers. For the study at large: The study sequenced eight donors, seven HCMV-seropositive and one seronegative.

As concerns this clonotype: Its antigen is still unknown.

Study findings and constraints: Dominant NKG2C+ clonotype frequencies of roughly 1.0-7.0% of CD8+ T cells were measured in more than five donors.

Germline CDR1 and CDR2: SNHLY and FYNNEI. The CDR3 totals 14 residues. TCRdb reprocessed the 5' RACE reads, with one entry per CDR3 protein and no DNA. The sample has some 110,000 distinct CDR3 sequences, and its top ten clones hold approximately 17%. Material for sequencing was blood T cells: a sorted CD56 or NKG2C T cell subset, CD4+ or CD8+ T cells, or bulk PBMC T cells (not recorded which). This receptor was identified in a woman aged 18 to 75 in good health. This chain links TRBV2 with TRBJ2-3; the TCRdb D gene call, TRBD1, has no DNA to confirm it. The CDR3 loop reads CAGPWDGRTDTQYF.